The clone carrying this TCR beta chain came up many times. Its antigen is not identified. The data stem from a study of T cell repertoires in cytomegalovirus infection. Study-wide results and limits: Across the ex vivo response, the dominant clonotypes were HLA-C-restricted CMV-specific TCR beta clonotypes.

TCRdb independently ran MiXCR on the reads; one entry per CDR3 protein. Of about 230,000 distinct CDR3 sequences in the sample, roughly 22% were seen once. The CDR3 is 14 amino acids. Trimming took 7 bases from V and 3 from J, leaving 13 bases between them. Germline V gene data show CDR1 as SGHTA and CDR2 as FQGNSA. The sequenced sample consisted of CD8+ T cells from PBMCs. The source is a human donor in good health (CMV status not recorded). Some clones in this sample may be carry-over from other donors' samples. The J gene is TRBJ1-3, the V gene TRBV7-2; D unresolved. CDR3 amino acids: CASTTRAVGNTIYF. The DNA of the CDR3 is TGTGCCAGCACCACCCGGGCGGTTGGAAACACCATATATTTT.